This TCR beta chain emerged from a study of T cell responses to AZD1222 COVID-19 vaccine. The CDR3 totals 15 residues. V lost 0 bases, J lost 2 bases, and 10 bases lay in between. Germline CDR1 KGHSH, CDR2 LQKENI. General study results and limits: Among vaccine-associated CD4 TCRs, coverage spanned spike, with dominance at 160-218 and 743-854. White British ancestry dominated among donors, who included more females, and clonal diversity was possibly underestimated.

Clones were sequenced by immunoSEQ multiplex PCR, and TCRdb holds only the in-frame ones, with some missing. The sample includes roughly 150,000 clones, approximately 90% of them seen just once. In regard to this clone: Its antigen is not identified.

Sequencing used peripheral blood, obtained 28 days after the second AZD1222 dose. This receptor was identified in an adult who received the AZD1222 COVID-19 vaccine. The chain uses TRBV18 and TRBJ1-2; D gene unclear. CDR3 residues: CASSPPVSRNYGYTF. The CDR3 bases are TGTGCCAGCTCACCACCGGTTTCCCGAAACTATGGCTACACCTTC.